This entry is about one TCR beta chain. What it binds is unknown. This sample's time point: after neoadjuvant nivolumab, at surgical resection. Patients had HPV-negative, locally advanced oral cavity squamous cell carcinoma. This record belongs to a study of neoadjuvant anti-PD-1 for oral cavity cancer. Background on the study: Around day 43, patients without progression received a fourth nivolumab dose before surgery. Study results and limitations: Pretreatment Treg/Th17 ratio correlated inversely with post-treatment tumor clonality.

The method was immunoSEQ multiplex PCR; TCRdb's version includes in-frame clones alone and lacks a portion of them. Among about 15,000 clones listed, roughly 35% were seen once. V was pared by 2 bases and J by 1 base, with 7 bases between. The V gene's germline CDR1 is SGHVS and CDR2 FNYEAQ. The CDR3 has 14 residues. The chain employs TRBV7-6 and TRBJ2-3; D is possibly TRBD1 or TRBD2 (5 bases each). This sequence originates from a person aged 40 to 85 with oral cavity squamous cell carcinoma. The sample here was tumor tissue, taken after nivolumab (anti-PD-1) treatment. CDR3 nucleotides: TGTGCCAGCAGCTTACAGGGAGGCACAGATACGCAGTATTTT. Its translation is CASSLQGGTDTQYF.